The clone carrying this T cell receptor (beta chain) was counted many times. The data are from a study of identical twins. Each CDR3 protein is one row after TCRdb ran MiXCR on the 5' RACE reads. The table lists about 250,000 distinct CDR3 sequences, about 8.9% of them singletons. This CDR3 region has 11 residues. Germline CDR1 is SGHTA and CDR2 is FQGNSA. Trimming cost V 5 bases and J 8 bases, with 7 bases left between them. This same sample was also part of a study on yellow fever vaccine responses in identical twins.

This chain joins TRBV7-2 and TRBJ2-1; D is unclear. The material sequenced was CD8+ T cells sorted from blood. This TCR came from a woman aged 18-29 years in good health. The CDR3 DNA follows: TGTGCCAGCAGCCCCTGGGATGAGCAGTTCTTC. Translated: CASSPWDEQFF.